The next 20 T cell receptor beta chains were all read from a single sample in a study of siplizumab effects on memory and regulatory T cells. Sequencing was performed with immunoSEQ multiplex PCR; in TCRdb, only in-frame clones are kept and a portion is missing. The sample lists more than 95,000 clones; nearly 95% were seen once. The sample comprised Tregs sorted from blood. Source of these receptors: a human donor in good health.

In this sample, this clone turned up once. The rearrangement links TRBV6-1 to TRBJ2-1; a possible D gene is TRBD2 (6 bases). Germline V CDR1 and CDR2: MNHNS, SASEGT. The CDR3 loop spans 15 amino acids. The V gene lost 7 bases and the J gene lost 5 bases, with 18 bases spanning the gap. The chain's CDR3 is CASTRFPGLDNEQFF. The CDR3 region has the DNA TGTGCCAGCACGAGATTTCCGGGACTGGACAATGAGCAGTTCTTC.

J is TRBJ1-1 and V is TRBV7-2, with 10 bases matching TRBD1. Germline loops: CDR1 SGHTA, CDR2 FQGNSA. V trimming: 5 bases; J trimming: 6 bases; junction bases outside the gene matches: 6. The CDR3 totals 14 residues. Here the CDR3 reads CASSPQGTGAEAFF. CDR3 DNA: TGTGCCAGCAGCCCTCAAGGGACAGGGGCTGAAGCTTTCTTT.

V gene TRBV5-1 combines with J gene TRBJ2-3, with 7 bases aligning to TRBD1. CDR1 is SGHRS and CDR2 is YFSETQ in the germline V gene. The CDR3 runs to 14 residues. Losses at the gene ends were 3 bases for V and 3 bases for J; bases not matched to a gene: 4. CDR3 sequence (DNA): TGCGCCAGCAGCTCCGGGACAGCTACAGATACGCAGTATTTT. Its protein product is CASSSGTATDTQYF.

The V call is TRBV9, the J call TRBJ2-1; 8 bases fit TRBD2. Looked up from germline, CDR1 is SGDLS and CDR2 is YYNGEE. The CDR3 totals 15 residues. Trimming took 0 bases from V and 9 from J; bases not matched to a gene: 8. For the CDR3, the DNA is TGTGCCAGCAGCGTAGCTGACGGGAGGGGTCTTGAGCAGTTCTTC. It yields the protein CASSVADGRGLEQFF.

This clone occurred once. The gene calls are TRBV4-1 and TRBJ1-1; D is perhaps TRBD1 (5 bases). The V gene lost 1 base and the J gene lost 0 bases, with 12 bases spanning the gap. The length of the CDR3 is 16 residues. The germline V gene encodes CDR1 MGHRA and CDR2 YSYEKL. The CDR3 DNA sequence: TGCGCCAGCAGCCAAGTTTCGAGGGGAGTGAACACTGAAGCTTTCTTT. The encoded protein is CASSQVSRGVNTEAFF.

The CDR3 loop is CAWSVQDYGYTF. In DNA form, the CDR3 reads TGTGCCTGGAGTGTTCAGGACTATGGCTACACCTTC. V is TRBV30 and J is TRBJ1-2; D unclear. The CDR3 has 12 amino acids. Germline-derived CDR1 and CDR2 are GTSNPN and SVGIG (reference sequence). Trimming left V 0 bases short and J 3 bases short, with 5 bases between.

The V call is TRBV2, the J call TRBJ1-5, with D hard to call. The V end lost 3 bases, the J end lost 0 bases, and 6 bases lay between the germline ends. This CDR3 contains 14 residues. Germline V gene sequence: CDR1 SNHLY, CDR2 FYNNEI. As DNA, the CDR3 is TGTGCCAGCAGTGATAAGCATAGCAATCAGCCCCAGCATTTT. Translated: CASSDKHSNQPQHF.

The genes are TRBV7-9 and TRBJ2-4; possibly TRBD2 for D (6 bases). Trimming stripped 5 bases from V and 6 bases from J, with 11 bases between. Germline assignment: CDR1 SEHNR and CDR2 FQNEAQ (reference sequence). The CDR3 runs to 13 residues. As DNA, the CDR3 is TGTGCCAGCAGCCCCACGGGGGTAAACATTCAGTACTTC. This encodes CASSPTGVNIQYF.

This rearrangement joins TRBV30 to TRBJ2-6; D is undetermined. Germline CDR1 and CDR2: GTSNPN and SVGIG (reference sequence). The ends were cut back, 3 bases at V and 3 bases at J, with 6 bases in the middle. The CDR3 contains 13 residues. The CDR3 DNA is TGTGCCTGGAGGAAGGATGGGGCCAACGTCCTGACTTTC. This gives the protein CAWRKDGANVLTF.

This rearrangement joins TRBV5-1 to TRBJ1-1; tentative D call: TRBD1 (5 bases). Per the germline V gene, CDR1 is SGHRS and CDR2 is YFSETQ. Trimming stripped 2 bases from V and 8 bases from J, with 13 bases between. This CDR3 comprises 13 residues. As DNA, the CDR3 is TGCGCCAGCAGCTTCAGGGCGCCAGGAGAAGCTTTCTTT. Protein product: CASSFRAPGEAFF.

This rearrangement joins TRBV11-3 to TRBJ1-2; tentative D call: TRBD1 (5 bases). CDR3 length: 20 residues. Trimming took 5 bases from V and 2 from J, leaving 30 bases between them. Looked up from germline, CDR1 is SGHNT and CDR2 is YENEEA. The CDR3 region is CASSPNPHPQGVESNYGYTF. CDR3 coding DNA: TGTGCCAGCAGCCCCAACCCCCACCCCCAGGGAGTAGAGTCCAACTATGGCTACACCTTC.

The CDR3 loop is CASSLNGIQETQYF. The CDR3 DNA reads TGTGCCAGCAGCCTCAACGGAATCCAAGAGACCCAGTACTTC. This chain joins TRBV7-2 and TRBJ2-5, with D uncertain. The CDR3 loop spans 14 amino acids. The germline CDR1 and CDR2 sequences are SGHTA and FQGNSA. Trimming took off 5 bases at V and 1 base at J, with 11 bases between the two ends.

The V call is TRBV6-5, the J call TRBJ1-3, with 10 bases identical to TRBD1. Trimming at V came to 8 bases and at J to 0 bases, leaving 4 bases not matched to a gene. CDR1 and CDR2 (germline): MNHEY, SVGAGI. The CDR3 is made up of 15 amino acids. The DNA for the CDR3 is TGTGCCAGCCGGCGGGACAGGGGCTCTGGAAACACCATATATTTT. This encodes CASRRDRGSGNTIYF.

The chain carries TRBV11-2 and TRBJ2-3; D not resolved. Trimming stripped 5 bases from V and 5 bases from J, with 5 bases between. This CDR3 has 11 residues. Per the germline V gene, CDR1 is SGHAT and CDR2 is FQNNGV. The CDR3 bases are TGTGCCAGCAGCCTTTTAGATACGCAGTATTTT. Amino acid sequence: CASSLLDTQYF.

The chain carries TRBV6-1 and TRBJ2-3, with D perhaps matching TRBD1 (5 bases). Trimming took off 10 bases at V and 2 bases at J, with 13 bases between the two ends. The length of the CDR3 is 13 residues. CDR1 is MNHNS, CDR2 SASEGT, per germline. As DNA, the CDR3 is TGTGCCACCCAGGGTAGCAACACAGATACGCAGTATTTT. This encodes CATQGSNTDTQYF.

This chain joins TRBV4-2 and TRBJ1-2; D remains unclear. CDR1 and CDR2 from the germline V gene are LGHNA and YNFKEQ. This CDR3 is built from 14 residues. V was clipped by 2 bases and J by 4 bases, with 11 bases between them. The CDR3 region has the DNA TGTGCCAGCAGCCAACCGGACGGCTCCTATGGCTACACCTTC. Amino acid sequence: CASSQPDGSYGYTF.

The sample holds one count of this clone. This chain uses TRBV2 with TRBJ2-2; the D call may be TRBD1 or TRBD2 (6 bases each). This CDR3 region has 14 residues. Trimming took off 7 bases at V and 6 bases at J, with 15 bases between the two ends. CDR1 SNHLY and CDR2 FYNNEI come from the germline V gene. In DNA form, the CDR3 reads TGTGCCAGCACCCCTGAGGGGGGCGCCGGGGAGCTGTTTTTT. Translating it yields CASTPEGGAGELFF.

The genes are TRBV6-6 and TRBJ1-1; D gene uncertain. Trimming took off 4 bases at V and 2 bases at J, with 8 bases between the two ends. The CDR3 loop spans 13 amino acids. Germline CDR1 and CDR2: MNHNY and SVGAGI (reference sequence). The CDR3 loop is CASSSTPNTEAFF. CDR3 coding DNA: TGTGCCAGCAGTTCCACGCCCAACACTGAAGCTTTCTTT.

This chain's CDR3 is CASSPRDKTGGTEAFF. The CDR3 nucleotides read TGCGCCAGCAGCCCGCGAGACAAGACAGGGGGAACTGAAGCTTTCTTT. The V call is TRBV5-1, the J call TRBJ1-1, with 9 bases fitting TRBD1. The V and J ends lost 4 bases and 5 bases, in that order; junction bases with no gene match: 12. Germline loops: CDR1 SGHRS, CDR2 YFSETQ. The CDR3 has 16 residues.

CDR3: CAWQSGTGRYQPQHF. CDR3 coding DNA: TGTGCCTGGCAATCCGGGACAGGGAGGTATCAGCCCCAGCATTTT. The chain uses TRBV30 and TRBJ1-5, with 9 bases aligning to TRBD1. Per germline, CDR1 GTSNPN and CDR2 SVGIG (reference sequence). V was pared by 5 bases and J by 5 bases, with 10 bases of the junction left unmatched. The CDR3 contains 15 residues.